The entry below gives a single T cell receptor beta chain sequence along with its context. The target antigen is unknown. This entry comes from a study of OX40 agonist ivuxolimab in advanced cancers. Findings and caveats of the study: No determination was made of the antigen specificity of the expanded peripheral T cells.

This table comes from immunoSEQ multiplex PCR, and its TCRdb copy is limited to in-frame clones, with some not included. The repertoire holds tens of thousands of clones, with 75% to 95% as singletons. The CDR3 is 16 residues long. V trimming: 1 base; J trimming: 9 bases; junction bases outside the gene matches: 6. CDR1 and CDR2 (germline): SGHRS, YFSETQ. The source was CD4+ or CD8+ T cells sorted from blood, collected in a trial of the OX40 agonist ivuxolimab. The TCR comes from an adult with an advanced solid tumor such as melanoma, head and neck, liver or kidney cancer. J is TRBJ2-1 and V is TRBV5-1; 14 nucleotides match TRBD2. The CDR3 DNA is TGCGCCAGCAGCTTGTCGGGACTAGCGGGAGAAGGTGAGCAGTTCTTC. Encoded protein: CASSLSGLAGEGEQFF.